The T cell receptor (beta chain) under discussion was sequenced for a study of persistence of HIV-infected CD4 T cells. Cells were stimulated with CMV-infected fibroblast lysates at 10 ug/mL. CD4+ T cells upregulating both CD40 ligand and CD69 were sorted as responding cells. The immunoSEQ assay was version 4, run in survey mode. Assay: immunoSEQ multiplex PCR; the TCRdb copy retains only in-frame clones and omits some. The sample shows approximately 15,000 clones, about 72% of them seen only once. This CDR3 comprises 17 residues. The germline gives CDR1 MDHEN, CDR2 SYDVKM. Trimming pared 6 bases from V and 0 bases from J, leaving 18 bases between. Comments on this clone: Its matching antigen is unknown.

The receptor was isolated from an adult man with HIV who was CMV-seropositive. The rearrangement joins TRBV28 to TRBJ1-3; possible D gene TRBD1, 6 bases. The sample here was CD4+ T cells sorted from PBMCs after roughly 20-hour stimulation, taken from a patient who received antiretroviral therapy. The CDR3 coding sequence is TGTGCCAGCAGCCGTGACACAGGGCTAATCTCTGGAAACACCATATATTTT. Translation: CASSRDTGLISGNTIYF.